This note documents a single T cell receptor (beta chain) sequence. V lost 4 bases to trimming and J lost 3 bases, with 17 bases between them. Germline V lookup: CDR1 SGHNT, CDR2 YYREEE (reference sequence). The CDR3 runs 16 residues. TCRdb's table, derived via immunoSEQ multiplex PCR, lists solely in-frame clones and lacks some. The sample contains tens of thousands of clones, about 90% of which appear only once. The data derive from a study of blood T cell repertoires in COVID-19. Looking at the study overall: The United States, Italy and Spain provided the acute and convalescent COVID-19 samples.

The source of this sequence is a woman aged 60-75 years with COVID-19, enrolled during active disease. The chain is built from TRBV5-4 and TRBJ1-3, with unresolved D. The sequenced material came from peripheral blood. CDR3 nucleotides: TGTGCCAGCAGCGCTGGCGCGGGTTCACTTGGAAACACCATATATTTT. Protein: CASSAGAGSLGNTIYF. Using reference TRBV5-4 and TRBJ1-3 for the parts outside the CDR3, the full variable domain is ETGVTQSPTHLIKTRGQQVTLRCSSQSGHNTVSWYQQALGQGPQFIFQYYREEENGRGNFPPRFSGLQFPNYSSELNVNALELDDSALYLCASSAGAGSLGNTIYFGEGSWLTVV.